The clone carrying this T cell receptor beta chain was counted at least ten times. Antigen unknown. These data are taken from a study of regulatory T cells in long-lasting Graves disease. Whole-study findings and limits: Few sampled subjects may have lowered accuracy.

The CDR3 spans 14 residues. The germline V and J ends were trimmed by 2 bases and 1 base, with 9 bases remaining between them. Germline assignment: CDR1 SGHRS and CDR2 YFSETQ. The time point is: newly diagnosed GD, antithyroid drugs for less than 3 months. From PBMCs, RNA was extracted and then used to make the TCR library. Assembly of TCR beta libraries relied on iRepertoire HTBI primers together with Arm-PCR of CDR3 regions. From the multiplex PCR reads, TCRdb called clonotypes with MiXCR, one entry per CDR3 protein. The sample includes about 460,000 distinct CDR3 sequences, around 15% seen only once; the top ten take around a sixth. The sample was also reused in another study, on T cells in Graves' hyperthyroidism and ophthalmopathy. Turning to that study: Every diagnosis used clinical symptoms, serum thyroxine and TRAb, thyroid ultrasound and orbital computed tomography.

The sample in question was peripheral blood mononuclear cells (PBMCs), obtained at new diagnosis, from a patient treated with antithyroid drugs. The rearrangement joins TRBV5-1 to TRBJ1-1; perhaps TRBD1 as D (6 bases). The TCR was taken from a woman in her 50s with Graves disease. The chain's CDR3 is CASSLLGQNTEAFF. As DNA, the CDR3 is TGCGCCAGCAGCTTATTGGGACAGAACACTGAAGCTTTCTTT.